Below are 14 T cell receptor beta chains sequenced from a single sample in a study of cytomegalovirus exposure and HLA in healthy donors. Use of 60 Vbeta and 13 Jbeta primers characterized the PCR. TCRdb keeps only in-frame clones here, not all; method: immunoSEQ multiplex PCR. The profile shows 150,000 to 200,000 clones, roughly 73% of them singletons. Sequencing was performed on PBMCs. The receptor set was obtained from a female donor in good health and CMV-seronegative.

This chain uses TRBV19 with TRBJ1-5, with 7 nucleotides matching TRBD1. The length of the CDR3 is 15 residues. Per the germline V gene, CDR1 is LNHDA and CDR2 is SQIVND (reference sequence). V was clipped by 4 bases and J by 9 bases; unmatched bases: 12. This CDR3 is CASSTQDRLEPPQHF. The CDR3 region has the DNA TGTGCCAGTAGTACCCAGGACAGGCTAGAACCGCCCCAGCATTTT.

V and J are TRBV28 and TRBJ1-3; D possibly corresponds to TRBD1 (6 bases). Germline assignment: CDR1 MDHEN and CDR2 SYDVKM. The V and J ends lost 4 bases and 4 bases respectively, with 11 bases between them. The CDR3 covers 14 residues. The CDR3: CASSSTGSGNTIYF. The CDR3 DNA reads as TGTGCCAGCAGTTCCACAGGGTCGGGAAACACCATATATTTT.

The J gene is TRBJ1-1, the V gene TRBV4-3; D is possibly TRBD1 (5 bases). Per germline, CDR1 LGHNA and CDR2 YSLEER. The CDR3 consists of 15 residues. V lost 1 base and J 1 base, leaving 10 bases between the germline ends. For the CDR3, the DNA is TGCGCCAGCAGCCAAGGAGCGGGGCAGAACACTGAAGCTTTCTTT. The encoded protein is CASSQGAGQNTEAFF.

This chain links TRBV28 with TRBJ1-2; 9 bases agree with TRBD1. The V gene end was trimmed by 3 bases and the J gene end by 4 bases; junction bases not matched to a gene: 6. In germline, CDR1 is MDHEN, CDR2 SYDVKM. The CDR3 is 15 amino acids. CDR3 in DNA: TGTGCCAGCAGTTTTGGGGACAGGGCCCCCTATGGCTACACCTTC. Amino acid sequence: CASSFGDRAPYGYTF.

The V gene is TRBV9, the J gene TRBJ2-5; TRBD1 aligns across 9 bases. V lost 0 bases to trimming and J lost 2 bases; unmatched junction nucleotides: 14. Germline V lookup: CDR1 SGDLS, CDR2 YYNGEE. The CDR3 is 19 amino acids. CDR3 in amino acids: CASSVGFGDRDVGQETQYF. Here the CDR3 DNA reads TGTGCCAGCAGCGTAGGTTTTGGGGACAGGGATGTTGGGCAAGAGACCCAGTACTTC.

The chain links TRBV5-4 to TRBJ2-5, with 7 positions matching TRBD2. The CDR3 runs 14 residues. Germline V gives CDR1 SGHNT, CDR2 YYREEE (reference sequence). The junction had 3 bases not matched to a gene; V was cut back by 0 bases and J by 4 bases. CDR3 region: CASSLASGGETQYF. In DNA form, the CDR3 reads TGTGCCAGCAGCTTGGCCTCGGGAGGAGAGACCCAGTACTTC.

V usage is TRBV4-2 and J usage is TRBJ1-5, with a tentative D call TRBD1 (6 bases). This CDR3 has 17 residues. From germline, CDR1 is LGHNA and CDR2 YNFKEQ. V was trimmed by 0 bases and J by 2 bases, leaving 14 bases between them. In DNA, the CDR3 is TGTGCCAGCAGCCAAGAATTAATGGGGGCGGGCAATCAGCCCCAGCATTTT. It encodes CASSQELMGAGNQPQHF.

The chain couples TRBV7-3 to TRBJ2-1; D may be TRBD2 (7 bases). V gave up 2 bases and J gave up 0 bases, with 17 bases separating them. CDR3 length equals 18 residues. Germline-derived CDR1 and CDR2 are SGHTA and FQGTGA. CDR3: CASSLRDKGGHSYNEQFF. CDR3 coding DNA: TGTGCCAGCAGCTTACGTGATAAGGGGGGGCACTCCTACAATGAGCAGTTCTTC.

The chain is built from TRBV15 and TRBJ2-1, with a tentative D call TRBD2 (7 bases). Germline assignment: CDR1 LNHNV and CDR2 YYDKDF (reference sequence). The CDR3 length is 13 residues. V lost 8 bases, J lost 8 bases, and 16 bases lay in between. The CDR3 nucleotides are TGTGCCACCGGTATAGGGGGAGGGGATGAGCAGTTCTTC. It is translated as CATGIGGGDEQFF.

This clone was seen a few times. The chain combines TRBV7-2 with TRBJ1-2, with 8 positions matching TRBD1. CDR1 and CDR2 (germline): SGHTA, FQGNSA. J lost 5 bases, V lost 5 bases, and 13 bases had no gene match. The CDR3 consists of 16 residues. The CDR3 DNA is TGTGCCAGCAGCCTCCCAGGGGGCGCTGACTTGTATGGCTACACCTTC. It specifies CASSLPGGADLYGYTF.

The chain links TRBV27 to TRBJ1-3, with D unclear. CDR3 length: 16 amino acids. From germline, CDR1 is MNHEY and CDR2 SMNVEV (reference sequence). Trimming took off 5 bases at V and 0 bases at J, with 14 bases between the two ends. CDR3 nucleotides: TGTGCCAGCAGTGCCGACATAATGAGCTCTGGAAACACCATATATTTT. Protein: CASSADIMSSGNTIYF.

The V call is TRBV20-1, the J call TRBJ2-1; D gene unclear. Germline lookup yields CDR1 DFQATT and CDR2 SNEGSKA (reference sequence). Trimming shortened V by 5 bases and J by 8 bases, and 7 bases separated the two germline ends. The CDR3 has 10 residues. The CDR3 DNA reads TGCAGTGCTGGGCGCGATGAGCAGTTCTTC. Its translation is CSAGRDEQFF.

In this sample, this clone turned up a few times. The rearrangement links TRBV18 to TRBJ2-5, with a possible D match to TRBD2 (5 bases). CDR1 and CDR2 from the germline V gene are KGHSH and LQKENI. The CDR3 has 12 residues. Trimming took off 3 bases at V and 5 bases at J, with 7 bases between the two ends. In DNA, the CDR3 is TGTGCCAGCTCACCCCCGGGGGAGACCCAGTACTTC. Translating gives CASSPPGETQYF.

The chain uses TRBV19 and TRBJ1-6, with TRBD1 as a possible D gene (6 bases). This CDR3 contains 16 residues. V lost 2 bases and J lost 5, with 13 bases in between. The V gene's germline CDR1 is LNHDA and CDR2 SQIVND (reference sequence). DNA of the CDR3: TGTGCCAGTAGTATACACCACAGGGATAATAATTCACCCCTCCACTTT. Translation: CASSIHHRDNNSPLHF. The complete variable domain, with remaining parts taken from reference TRBV19 and TRBJ1-6, reads DGGITQSPKYLFRKEGQNVTLSCEQNLNHDAMYWYRQDPGQGLRLIYYSQIVNDFQKGDIAEGYSVSREKKESFPLTVTSAQKNPTAFYLCASSIHHRDNNSPLHFGNGTRLTVT.